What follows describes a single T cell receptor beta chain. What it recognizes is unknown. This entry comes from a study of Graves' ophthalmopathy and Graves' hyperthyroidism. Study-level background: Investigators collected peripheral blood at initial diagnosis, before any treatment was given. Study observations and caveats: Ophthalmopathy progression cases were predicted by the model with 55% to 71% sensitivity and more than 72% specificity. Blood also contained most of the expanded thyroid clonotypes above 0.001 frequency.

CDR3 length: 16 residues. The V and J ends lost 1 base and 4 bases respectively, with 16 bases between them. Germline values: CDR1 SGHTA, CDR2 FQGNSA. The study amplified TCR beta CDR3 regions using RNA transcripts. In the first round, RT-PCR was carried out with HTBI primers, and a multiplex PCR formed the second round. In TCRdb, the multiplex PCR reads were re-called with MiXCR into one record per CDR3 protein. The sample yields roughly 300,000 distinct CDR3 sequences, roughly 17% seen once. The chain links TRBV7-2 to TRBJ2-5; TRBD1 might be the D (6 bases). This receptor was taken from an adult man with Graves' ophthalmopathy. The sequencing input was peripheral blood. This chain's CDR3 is CASSLDSGAGVETQYF. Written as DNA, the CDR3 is TGTGCCAGCAGCTTAGATTCCGGTGCAGGGGTAGAGACCCAGTACTTC.